The rows below give T cell receptor beta chains drawn from one sample of a study of shared clonotypes between healthy human individuals. Profiling relied on immunoSEQ multiplex PCR, and the TCRdb table lists in-frame clones only, not all of them. Among 2 million to 2.5 million clones listed, 92% were seen once. The sample comprised naive CD4+ T cells from PBMCs. These receptors originate from a man aged 18-30 years in good health. Some clones in this sample may be carry-over from other donors' samples. The CDR3 runs from the conserved cysteine through the conserved F or W. A D gene is named only where the DNA matches it firmly. Clone size is shown for a subset of rows, as once, few, many or a class of expanded clone.

size: NA; D: TRBD1; J: TRBJ2-3; V: TRBV6-1; CDR3: CAGEDRLGTDTQYF; DNA: TGTGCCGGAGAGGACAGGTTAGGCACAGATACGCAGTATTTT
size: NA; D: NA; J: TRBJ1-2; V: TRBV7-2; CDR3: CASSLGRGANYGYTF; DNA: TGTGCCAGCAGCTTAGGCCGGGGAGCTAACTATGGCTACACCTTC
size: NA; D: TRBD2; J: TRBJ2-7; V: TRBV30; CDR3: CALLAGAGYEQYF; DNA: TGTGCCCTGTTAGCGGGAGCTGGGTACGAGCAGTACTTC
size: NA; D: NA; J: TRBJ2-2; V: TRBV9; CDR3: CASSAKEGTPRIGELFF; DNA: TGTGCCAGCAGCGCGAAGGAAGGAACCCCCAGGATCGGGGAGCTGTTTTTT
size: NA; D: NA; J: TRBJ1-5; V: TRBV18; CDR3: CASSHQEVGNQPQHF; DNA: TGTGCCAGCTCTCATCAGGAGGTAGGCAATCAGCCCCAGCATTTT
size: once; D: TRBD1; J: TRBJ2-7; V: TRBV11-2; CDR3: CASSLRPAGGNYEQYF; DNA: TGTGCCAGCAGCTTACGCCCGGCAGGGGGTAACTACGAGCAGTACTTC
size: NA; D: NA; J: TRBJ2-7; V: TRBV28; CDR3: CASSLPSYEQYF; DNA: TGTGCCAGCAGTTTACCCAGTTACGAGCAGTACTTC
size: NA; D: NA; J: TRBJ2-3; V: TRBV5-6; CDR3: CASSLYSGGTDTQYF; DNA: TGTGCCAGCAGCTTGTACAGCGGAGGCACAGATACGCAGTATTTT
size: NA; D: TRBD1; J: TRBJ1-2; V: TRBV28; CDR3: CASGSGQGSLNGYTF; DNA: TGTGCCAGCGGCTCGGGACAGGGGTCTCTTAATGGCTACACCTTC
size: NA; D: NA; J: TRBJ1-1; V: TRBV30; CDR3: CAWSVPGGTAFF; DNA: TGTGCCTGGAGTGTCCCTGGGGGAACAGCTTTCTTT
size: NA; D: NA; J: TRBJ2-2; V: TRBV5-4; CDR3: CASSPPGRTNTGELFF; DNA: TGTGCCAGCAGCCCGCCGGGACGGACTAACACCGGGGAGCTGTTTTTT
size: NA; D: NA; J: TRBJ2-7; V: TRBV9; CDR3: CASSVEIGEQYF; DNA: TGTGCCAGCAGCGTAGAGATAGGCGAGCAGTACTTC
size: NA; D: NA; J: TRBJ1-1; V: TRBV7-9; CDR3: CASSPPPKVTLNTEAFF; DNA: TGTGCCAGCAGCCCGCCGCCGAAAGTTACCCTGAACACTGAAGCTTTCTTT
size: NA; D: TRBD1; J: TRBJ2-7; V: TRBV9; CDR3: CASSVSTGERREQYF; DNA: TGTGCCAGCAGCGTAAGCACAGGGGAGAGGAGGGAGCAGTACTTC
size: NA; D: TRBD1; J: TRBJ1-5; V: TRBV18; CDR3: CASSDTGVGQPQHF; DNA: TGTGCCAGCTCAGACACAGGGGTAGGTCAGCCCCAGCATTTT
size: NA; D: TRBD2; J: TRBJ2-1; V: TRBV28; CDR3: CASSRRRRELYNEQFF; DNA: TGTGCCAGCAGTCGGCGTAGGCGGGAGTTATACAATGAGCAGTTCTTC
size: NA; D: NA; J: TRBJ2-3; V: TRBV5-1; CDR3: CASSLGPRSSSTDTQYF; DNA: TGCGCCAGCAGCTTGGGGCCCCGGAGCTCAAGCACAGATACGCAGTATTTT
size: NA; D: NA; J: TRBJ1-1; V: TRBV6-1; CDR3: CASSESFGLWAFF; DNA: TGTGCCAGCAGTGAAAGTTTCGGGCTTTGGGCTTTCTTT
size: NA; D: NA; J: TRBJ2-3; V: TRBV7-9; CDR3: CASSPAVDTQYF; DNA: TGTGCCAGCAGTCCGGCGGTAGATACGCAGTATTTT
size: once; D: TRBD1; J: TRBJ1-2; V: TRBV27; CDR3: CASSLMDRGYGYTF; DNA: TGTGCCAGCAGTTTAATGGACAGGGGATATGGCTACACCTTC
size: few; D: TRBD1; J: TRBJ1-5; V: TRBV18; CDR3: CASSPPGTGNQPQHF; DNA: TGTGCCAGCTCACCACCCGGGACAGGTAATCAGCCCCAGCATTTT
size: NA; D: TRBD1; J: TRBJ2-2; V: TRBV5-1; CDR3: CASSRSRTGAFNTGELFF; DNA: TGCGCCAGCAGCCGGAGTCGGACAGGGGCCTTTAACACCGGGGAGCTGTTTTTT
size: NA; D: NA; J: TRBJ2-3; V: TRBV27; CDR3: CASSLSGSDTQYF; DNA: TGTGCCAGCAGTTTATCCGGGTCAGATACGCAGTATTTT
size: NA; D: TRBD2; J: TRBJ2-1; V: TRBV5-1; CDR3: CASSRSGTSGNDEQFF; DNA: TGCGCCAGCAGCCGCTCCGGGACTAGCGGGAACGATGAGCAGTTCTTC
size: NA; D: NA; J: TRBJ2-7; V: TRBV2; CDR3: CASSEDNGFREQYF; DNA: TGTGCCAGCAGTGAAGATAACGGATTCCGAGAGCAGTACTTC
size: once; D: NA; J: TRBJ2-6; V: TRBV28; CDR3: CASSRPTPGSGANVLTF; DNA: TGTGCCAGTTCCCGTCCGACCCCGGGCTCTGGGGCCAACGTCCTGACTTTC
size: once; D: NA; J: TRBJ1-2; V: TRBV28; CDR3: CASSLGGAEGYGYTF; DNA: TGTGCCAGCAGTTTAGGTGGGGCAGAGGGCTATGGCTACACCTTC
size: NA; D: TRBD2; J: TRBJ2-1; V: TRBV7-6; CDR3: CASSLLAASSYNEQFF; DNA: TGTGCCAGCAGCTTACTAGCGGCCAGCTCCTACAATGAGCAGTTCTTC
size: few; D: NA; J: TRBJ1-1; V: TRBV30; CDR3: CAWSLGVNTEAFF; DNA: TGTGCCTGGAGCTTAGGGGTGAACACTGAAGCTTTCTTT
size: NA; D: NA; J: TRBJ1-5; V: TRBV19; CDR3: CASRETGYAHRAQPQHF; DNA: TGTGCCAGTAGGGAAACAGGGTATGCCCACAGGGCTCAGCCCCAGCATTTT
size: once; D: TRBD2; J: TRBJ2-1; V: TRBV9; CDR3: CASSSRQLAAYNEQFF; DNA: TGTGCCAGCAGCTCCCGGCAGCTAGCGGCATACAATGAGCAGTTCTTC
size: NA; D: NA; J: TRBJ1-5; V: TRBV2; CDR3: CASSVFSGSNQPQHF; DNA: TGTGCCAGCAGTGTTTTCAGTGGTAGCAATCAGCCCCAGCATTTT
size: NA; D: NA; J: TRBJ2-7; V: TRBV29-1; CDR3: CSVEVLGDGQYF; DNA: TGCAGCGTTGAAGTCCTGGGCGATGGGCAGTACTTC